A single sample is the source of the 25 T cell receptor beta chains below, sequenced in a study of blood T cell repertoires in COVID-19. TCRdb's copy holds only in-frame clones and misses some; the assay was immunoSEQ multiplex PCR. The sample includes about 190,000 clones, about 88% seen only once; the top ten take around 1.9%. What was sequenced was peripheral blood. The origin of the receptors is a man in his sixties or seventies with active or convalescent COVID-19.

The chain is built from TRBV28 and TRBJ1-1; TRBD1 might be the D (5 bases). Germline values: CDR1 MDHEN, CDR2 SYDVKM. The CDR3 extends over 14 amino acids. V shed 3 bases and J shed 1 base, with 9 bases lying between them. The CDR3 protein is CASSFGATNTEAFF. Written as DNA, the CDR3 is TGTGCCAGCAGTTTTGGGGCTACGAACACTGAAGCTTTCTTT.

The V and J genes are TRBV6-6 and TRBJ2-7, with D possibly being TRBD1 (5 bases). Between the trimmed V and J ends, which lost 2 bases and 5 bases, there was a span of 19 bases. CDR3 size: 16 residues. Looked up from germline, CDR1 is MNHNY and CDR2 is SVGAGI (reference sequence). The CDR3 spells CASSYVRGRKAHEQYF. DNA for the CDR3: TGTGCCAGCAGTTACGTAAGGGGAAGAAAGGCCCACGAGCAGTACTTC.

V is TRBV28 and J is TRBJ2-7; possibly TRBD1 for D (7 bases). Germline lookup yields CDR1 MDHEN and CDR2 SYDVKM. V dropped 6 bases and J dropped 2 bases, with 17 bases sitting between them. The CDR3 covers 15 residues. This CDR3 reads CASRAGGLSAYEQYF. CDR3 nucleotides: TGTGCCAGCAGGGCAGGGGGACTTTCCGCCTACGAGCAGTACTTC. Combining the CDR3 with reference TRBV28 and TRBJ2-7 gives the whole variable domain DVKVTQSSRYLVKRTGEKVFLECVQDMDHENMFWYRQDPGLGLRLIYFSYDVKMKEKGDIPEGYSVSREKKERFSLILESASTNQTSMYLCASRAGGLSAYEQYFGPGTRLTVT.

The V gene is TRBV5-4, the J gene TRBJ2-1; D is ambiguous. The CDR3 extends over 13 amino acids. V dropped 1 base and J dropped 5 bases, with 7 bases sitting between them. Germline values: CDR1 SGHNT, CDR2 YYREEE (reference sequence). In DNA form, the CDR3 reads TGTGCCAGCAGCTTGAAGACAAACAATGAGCAGTTCTTC. Translating it yields CASSLKTNNEQFF. The complete variable domain, with remaining parts taken from reference TRBV5-4 and TRBJ2-1, reads ETGVTQSPTHLIKTRGQQVTLRCSSQSGHNTVSWYQQALGQGPQFIFQYYREEENGRGNFPPRFSGLQFPNYSSELNVNALELDDSALYLCASSLKTNNEQFFGPGTRLTVL.

This clone appeared a few times. V is TRBV6-2 or TRBV6-3 and J is TRBJ1-5; 7 positions match TRBD1. Trimming at V came to 6 bases and at J to 2 bases, leaving 10 bases not matched to a gene. The germline V gene encodes CDR1 MNHEY and CDR2 SVGEGT. This CDR3 is built from 16 residues. CDR3 in amino acids: CASSLQGRGGNQPQHF. The CDR3 nucleotides are TGTGCCAGCAGCCTACAGGGGCGCGGGGGCAATCAGCCCCAGCATTTT.

The chain carries TRBV18 and TRBJ2-7; 7 bases line up with TRBD2. V dropped 6 bases and J dropped 3; count of bases not matched to a gene: 8. This CDR3 is built from 14 residues. Per the germline V gene, CDR1 is KGHSH and CDR2 is LQKENI. The CDR3 DNA reads TGTGCCAGCTCGACCAGCGGGGTGGGCTACGAGCAGTACTTC. Its protein is CASSTSGVGYEQYF.

The chain recombines TRBV28 with TRBJ1-1, with unresolved D. The CDR3 is 12 residues long. The V gene lost 6 bases and the J gene lost 4 bases, with 9 bases spanning the gap. The germline gives CDR1 MDHEN, CDR2 SYDVKM. The CDR3 nucleotides are TGTGCCAGCAGCGATACAGTCACTGAAGCTTTCTTT. Translation gives CASSDTVTEAFF.

V and J are TRBV4-3 and TRBJ2-7; tentatively, D is TRBD1 (6 bases). CDR3 length equals 14 residues. Germline V CDR1 and CDR2: LGHNA, YSLEER. V lost 0 bases and J lost 10, with 16 bases in between. In DNA, the CDR3 is TGCGCCAGCAGCCAAGATCATCAGGGGATCGTTCAGTACTTC. Translating it yields CASSQDHQGIVQYF.

This sequence joins TRBV6-6 and TRBJ2-7; D ambiguous. Trimming removed 10 bases at V and 2 bases at J, with 12 bases between. CDR3 length: 12 amino acids. Looked up from germline, CDR1 is MNHNY and CDR2 is SVGAGI (reference sequence). The CDR3, as DNA: TGTGCCACCGGGTCTTCGGCCTACGAGCAGTACTTC. It specifies CATGSSAYEQYF.

The gene calls are TRBV18 and TRBJ2-7; TRBD2 aligns across 9 bases. The CDR3 is 18 residues long. V lost 2 bases, J lost 0 bases, and 11 bases stayed unmatched. Germline CDR1 reads KGHSH; CDR2 reads LQKENI. The CDR3 reads CASSPVASGAKNSYEQYF. The DNA for the CDR3 is TGTGCCAGCTCACCAGTGGCTAGCGGGGCGAAAAACTCCTACGAGCAGTACTTC.

The chain links TRBV21-1 to TRBJ2-3; the table's D call, TRBD2, has no DNA check behind it. TRBV21-1 is described as a pseudogene. The CDR3 is 18 residues long. The CDR3 reads CASSKALKGLARFDTQYF. CDR3 coding DNA: TGTGCCAGCAGCAAAGCGCTGAAGGGGCTAGCGCGGTTTGATACGCAGTATTTT.

The genes are TRBV5-8 and TRBJ1-2, with D uncertain. The germline CDR1 and CDR2 sequences are SGHTS and YDEGEE. The ends were cut back, 2 bases at V and 4 bases at J, with 6 bases in the middle. This CDR3 contains 12 residues. In nucleotides, the CDR3 is TGTGCCAGCAGCTTACGGGGCTATGGCTACACCTTC. It translates to CASSLRGYGYTF.

The V and J genes are TRBV28 and TRBJ1-1; 12 nucleotides agree with TRBD1. This CDR3 has 15 amino acids. Trimming at V came to 5 bases and at J to 4 bases, leaving 5 bases not matched to a gene. Looked up from germline, CDR1 is MDHEN and CDR2 is SYDVKM. The CDR3 DNA reads TGTGCCAGCAGTGGTGGGACAGGGGGCGTCACTGAAGCTTTCTTT. This sequence encodes CASSGGTGGVTEAFF.

The chain carries TRBV27 and TRBJ2-5; 12 bases are shared with TRBD1. Germline V gene lookup returns CDR1 MNHEY and CDR2 SMNVEV (reference sequence). The CDR3 runs 14 residues. The J segment lost 5 bases and the V segment lost 5 bases, leaving 3 bases of the junction unmatched. The CDR3 spells CASSGTGGVETQYF. CDR3 bases: TGTGCCAGCAGTGGGACAGGGGGCGTGGAGACCCAGTACTTC.

V gene TRBV12-3 or TRBV12-4 combines with J gene TRBJ2-1; maybe TRBD1 (5 bases). The germline V and J ends were trimmed by 1 base and 6 bases, with 7 bases remaining between them. The CDR3 length is 13 residues. CDR3 sequence reads: CASSLVGVNEQFF. The CDR3 DNA is TGTGCCAGCAGTTTAGTAGGGGTCAATGAGCAGTTCTTC.

V usage is TRBV11-2 and J usage is TRBJ2-2; D may be TRBD2 (6 bases). The CDR3 is made up of 16 amino acids. In germline, CDR1 is SGHAT, CDR2 FQNNGV. Trimming left V 3 bases short and J 3 bases short, with 14 bases between. The CDR3 DNA reads as TGTGCCAGCAGCTTCACAGACTGGGGGGACACCGGGGAGCTGTTTTTT. It codes for CASSFTDWGDTGELFF.

The rearrangement uses TRBV5-1 and TRBJ2-2; maybe TRBD2 (6 bases). There are 13 residues in the CDR3. V was shortened by 4 bases and J by 6 bases, with 10 bases between the two germline ends. Per germline, CDR1 SGHRS and CDR2 YFSETQ. CDR3 in amino acids: CASSRRVAGELFF. The CDR3 DNA reads TGCGCCAGCAGCAGGAGGGTGGCCGGGGAGCTGTTTTTT.

The chain uses TRBV5-1 and TRBJ2-2, with a weak D call TRBD2 (5 bases). Germline V gives CDR1 SGHRS, CDR2 YFSETQ. V was trimmed by 4 bases and J by 5 bases, leaving 21 bases between them. The CDR3 is made up of 17 amino acids. The CDR3 sequence: CASSPAGLQTGTGELFF. CDR3 in DNA: TGCGCCAGCAGCCCGGCTGGACTTCAAACCGGGACCGGGGAGCTGTTTTTT.

The chain joins TRBV5-5 to TRBJ2-6; D unresolved. From germline, CDR1 is SGHKS and CDR2 YYEKEE (reference sequence). The V gene lost 0 bases and the J gene lost 1 base, with 14 bases spanning the gap. The CDR3 loop spans 18 amino acids. This CDR3 is CASSLETPASSGANVLTF. CDR3 coding DNA: TGTGCCAGCAGCTTGGAAACACCTGCCAGTTCTGGGGCCAACGTCCTGACTTTC.

This chain uses TRBV7-8 with TRBJ1-5; TRBD1 is a possible D gene (6 bases). V gave up 1 base and J gave up 3 bases, with 16 bases separating them. The length of the CDR3 is 17 residues. In germline, CDR1 is SGHVS, CDR2 FQNEAQ. The CDR3: CASSLEALTGYNQPQHF. The CDR3 region has the DNA TGTGCCAGCAGCTTAGAAGCCTTGACAGGATACAATCAGCCCCAGCATTTT.

This sequence joins TRBV2 and TRBJ2-2; 10 nucleotides align to TRBD2. The CDR3 is 14 amino acids. The V gene's germline CDR1 is SNHLY and CDR2 FYNNEI. V trimming: 3 bases; J trimming: 7 bases; junction bases outside the gene matches: 2. The CDR3 loop is CASSERTSGGELFF. For the CDR3, the DNA is TGTGCCAGCAGTGAGCGGACTAGCGGCGGGGAGCTGTTTTTT. The variable domain in full, completed from reference TRBV2 and TRBJ2-2, reads EPEVTQTPSHQVTQMGQEVILRCVPISNHLYFYWYRQILGQKVEFLVSFYNNEISEKSEIFDDQFSVERPDGSNFTLKIRSTKLEDSAMYFCASSERTSGGELFFGEGSRLTVL.

This clone was recorded once. The V and J genes are TRBV15 and TRBJ1-4; possible D gene TRBD1, 6 bases. This CDR3 is built from 16 residues. V was cut by 1 base and J by 4 bases, with 13 bases left in between. CDR1 is LNHNV, CDR2 YYDKDF, per germline (reference sequence). The CDR3 loop reads CATSRVPRGSNEKLFF. The CDR3 region has the DNA TGTGCCACCAGCAGAGTCCCCAGGGGAAGTAATGAAAAACTGTTTTTT.

The chain employs TRBV12-5 and TRBJ2-5, with TRBD1 identical over 9 bases. The V gene end was trimmed by 6 bases and the J gene end by 5 bases; junction bases not matched to a gene: 10. The germline V gene encodes CDR1 LGHNT and CDR2 FRNRAP. The CDR3 is made up of 15 amino acids. CDR3 bases: TGTGCTAGTGGCCTTGGACAGGGGTGGTCGGAGACCCAGTACTTC. Translation gives CASGLGQGWSETQYF.

The chain has TRBV6-6 and TRBJ1-2; D ambiguous. The V end lost 2 bases, the J end lost 9 bases, and 7 bases lay between the germline ends. The CDR3 contains 11 residues. CDR1 MNHNY and CDR2 SVGAGI come from the germline V gene (reference sequence). CDR3 DNA: TGTGCCAGCAGTTACCCGAGTAGCTACACCTTC. Translation: CASSYPSSYTF.

The chain is built from TRBV5-1 and TRBJ2-2, with 8 positions matching TRBD2. The CDR3 loop spans 16 amino acids. With 5 bases clipped from V and 2 bases from J, the junction kept 8 bases outside the gene matches. Germline V gene sequence: CDR1 SGHRS, CDR2 YFSETQ. CDR3 in DNA: TGCGCCAGCAGTCCTCTAGCGGGCCTCAACACCGGGGAGCTGTTTTTT. As protein: CASSPLAGLNTGELFF.